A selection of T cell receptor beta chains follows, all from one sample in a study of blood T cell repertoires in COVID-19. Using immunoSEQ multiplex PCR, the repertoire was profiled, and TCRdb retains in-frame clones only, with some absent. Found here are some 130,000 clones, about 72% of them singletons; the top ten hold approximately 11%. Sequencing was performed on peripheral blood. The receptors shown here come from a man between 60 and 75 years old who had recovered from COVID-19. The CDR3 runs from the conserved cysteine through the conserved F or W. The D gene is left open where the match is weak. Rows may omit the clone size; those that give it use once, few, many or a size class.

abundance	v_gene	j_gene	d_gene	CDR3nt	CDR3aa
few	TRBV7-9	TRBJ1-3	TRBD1	TGTGCCAGCAGCTCTTCAGGGGGTCGTTCTGGAAACACCATATATTTT	CASSSSGGRSGNTIYF
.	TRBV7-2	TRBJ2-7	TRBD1	TGTGCCAGCAGAATCGGTGGACAGGGTAAACTCTACGAGCAGTACTTC	CASRIGGQGKLYEQYF
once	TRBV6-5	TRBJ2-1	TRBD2	TGTGCCAGCAGTTACTCGCCGGCGGGAGGGTACAATGAGCAGTTCTTC	CASSYSPAGGYNEQFF
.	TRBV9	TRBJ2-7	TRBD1	TGTGCCAGCAGCGTTGGACAGGGGGTCTACGAGCAGTACTTC	CASSVGQGVYEQYF
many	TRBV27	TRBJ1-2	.	TGTGCCAGCAGTGGGGGACTCTATGGCTACACCTTC	CASSGGLYGYTF
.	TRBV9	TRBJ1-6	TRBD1	TGTGCCAGCAGCGCTCGACAGGGGTGGGAGGATTCACCCCTCCACTTT	CASSARQGWEDSPLHF
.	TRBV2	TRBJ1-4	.	TGTGCCAGCACCGAGTACGAAAAACTGTTTTTT	CASTEYEKLFF
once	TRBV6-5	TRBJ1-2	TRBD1	TGTGCCAGCAGTCCCCGACAGGGACTGGACTATGGCTACACCTTC	CASSPRQGLDYGYTF
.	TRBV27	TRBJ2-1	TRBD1	TGTGCCAGCAGTTTCTCGGGGACAGGCGAGGAGCAGTTCTTC	CASSFSGTGEEQFF
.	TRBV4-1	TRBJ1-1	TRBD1	TGCGCCAGCAGCCCAGGGGGCTTCACTGAAGCTTTCTTT	CASSPGGFTEAFF
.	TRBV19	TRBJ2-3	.	TGTGCCAGTAGTCTCGGGGTCCTCCCAGATACGCAGTATTTT	CASSLGVLPDTQYF
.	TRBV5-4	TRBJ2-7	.	TGTGCCAGCAGCTTGGATTCTGGGGAGGACTTC	CASSLDSGEDF
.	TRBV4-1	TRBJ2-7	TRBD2	TGCGCCAGCAGCCGCAGGGTTGCCGGGACTATCCCCTCCTACGAGCAGTACTTC	CASSRRVAGTIPSYEQYF
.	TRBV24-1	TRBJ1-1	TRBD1	TGTGCCTCTCACGAGGGACAGGGGGCCGTTGTGACTGAAGCTTTCTTT	CASHEGQGAVVTEAFF
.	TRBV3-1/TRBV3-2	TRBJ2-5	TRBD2	TGTGCCAGCAGCCATGCGGGGGGCGGAGAGACCCAGTACTTC	CASSHAGGGETQYF
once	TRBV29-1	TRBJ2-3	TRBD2	TGCAGCGTTGTCCGAGGTAGCGGGGGCACAGATACGCAGTATTTT	CSVVRGSGGTDTQYF
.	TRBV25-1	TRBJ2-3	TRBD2	TGTGCCAGCAGTGACCATAGACTAGCGGCCAGCACAGATACGCAGTATTTT	CASSDHRLAASTDTQYF
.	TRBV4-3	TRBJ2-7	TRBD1	TGCGCCAGCAGCCAAGCCACAGGGGGCCCCTACGAGCAGTACTTC	CASSQATGGPYEQYF
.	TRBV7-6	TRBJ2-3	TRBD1	TGTGCCAGCAGCACCCGACAGGGGGCCACAGATACGCAGTATTTT	CASSTRQGATDTQYF
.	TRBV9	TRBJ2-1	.	TGTGCCAGCAGCGCCTTAGCGTTCCCCTACAATGAGCAGTTCTTC	CASSALAFPYNEQFF
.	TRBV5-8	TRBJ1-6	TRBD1	TGTGCCAGCAGCTTGGAACAGGGGTATAATAATTCACCCCTCCACTTT	CASSLEQGYNNSPLHF
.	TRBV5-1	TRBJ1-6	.	TGCGCCAGCAGCTTGGCCGGGACACTCTCCTATAATTCACCCCTCCACTTT	CASSLAGTLSYNSPLHF
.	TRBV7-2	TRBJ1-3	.	TGTGCCAGCAGCTTCCAGGGTGGAAACACCATATATTTT	CASSFQGGNTIYF
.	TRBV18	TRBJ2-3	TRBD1	TGTGCCAGCTCACCACCGGGACAGGGAGGGACAGATACGCAGTATTTT	CASSPPGQGGTDTQYF
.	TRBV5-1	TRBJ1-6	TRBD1	TGCGCCAGCAGCCTACAGGGGGAGAATAATTCACCCCTCCACTTT	CASSLQGENNSPLHF
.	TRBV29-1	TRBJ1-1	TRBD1	TGCAGCGTTGGGGGACAGCCTAACACTGAAGCTTTCTTT	CSVGGQPNTEAFF
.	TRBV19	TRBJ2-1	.	TGTGCCAGTAGTATAGACAGGGGAGGGGGTGAGCAGTTCTTC	CASSIDRGGGEQFF
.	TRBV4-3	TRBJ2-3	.	TGCGCCAGCAGCCAAGAGAAGCGGCGCACAGATACGCAGTATTTT	CASSQEKRRTDTQYF
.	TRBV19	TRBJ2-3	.	TGTGCCAGTAGTACCCGGGACAAGCCCGATACGCAGTATTTT	CASSTRDKPDTQYF
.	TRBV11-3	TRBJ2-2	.	TGTGCCAGCAGCTTAGGGGGGCCGGGGATCACCGGGGAGCTGTTTTTT	CASSLGGPGITGELFF
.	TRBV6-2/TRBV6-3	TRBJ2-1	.	TGTGCCAGCAGCCTCACAACCGGGGAATACAATGAGCAGTTCTTC	CASSLTTGEYNEQFF
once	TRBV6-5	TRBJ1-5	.	TGTGCCAGCAGTCCTCGGGAAAGCAATCAGCCCCAGCATTTT	CASSPRESNQPQHF
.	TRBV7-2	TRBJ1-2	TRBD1	TGTGCCAGCAGGTCGGACAGGGGCAAGAGCTATGGCTACACCTTC	CASRSDRGKSYGYTF
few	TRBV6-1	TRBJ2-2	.	TGTGCCAGCAGTGAAAACAGGGGGGGCACCGGGGAGCTGTTTTTT	CASSENRGGTGELFF
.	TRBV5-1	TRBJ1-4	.	TGCGCCAGCAGCGTCTCCGGGACTGGGAATGAAAAACTGTTTTTT	CASSVSGTGNEKLFF
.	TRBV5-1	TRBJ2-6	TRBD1	TGCGCCAGCAGCAAGACAGGGGGCCGGTCGAACTCTGGGGCCAACGTCCTGACTTTC	CASSKTGGRSNSGANVLTF
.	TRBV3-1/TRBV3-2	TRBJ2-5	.	TGTGCCAGCAGCCCCTCAGGTCCCCGGGAGACCCAGTACTTC	CASSPSGPRETQYF
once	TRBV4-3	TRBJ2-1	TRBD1	TGCGCCAGCAGCCAAGATACAGGGGGCTGGAATGAGCAGTTCTTC	CASSQDTGGWNEQFF
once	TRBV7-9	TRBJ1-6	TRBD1	TGTGCCAGCAGCTTAGCCCCACGGACAGGGGGCTCCTATAATTCACCCCTCCACTTT	CASSLAPRTGGSYNSPLHF
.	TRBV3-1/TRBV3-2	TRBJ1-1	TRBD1	TGTGCCAGCAGCCCAGCCCCGGAGACAGGGATGAACACTGAAGCTTTCTTT	CASSPAPETGMNTEAFF
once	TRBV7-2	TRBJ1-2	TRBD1	TGTGCCAGCAGCCCGGGACAGACTCGCCGCGGCTACACCTTC	CASSPGQTRRGYTF
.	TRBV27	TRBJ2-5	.	TGTGCCAGCAGTTTTCATCGACAGTCTCAAGAGACCCAGTACTTC	CASSFHRQSQETQYF
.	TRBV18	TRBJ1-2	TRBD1	TGTGCCAGCTCACCGGGACAGGGTGCTAACTATGGCTACACCTTC	CASSPGQGANYGYTF
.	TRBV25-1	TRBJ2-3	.	TGTGCCAGCAGTGCCCCAGGGGGACTGAGCACAGATACGCAGTATTTT	CASSAPGGLSTDTQYF
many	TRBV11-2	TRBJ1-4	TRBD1	TGTGCCAGCAGCCCGGGGACAGGGGGAAATGAAAAACTGTTTTTT	CASSPGTGGNEKLFF
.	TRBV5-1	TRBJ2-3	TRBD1	TGCGCCAGCATCAGACAGGGGGAGGATACGCAGTATTTT	CASIRQGEDTQYF
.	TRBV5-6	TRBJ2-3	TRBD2	TGTGCCAGCAGCTTGGTAACAGCGGGGACAGATACGCAGTATTTT	CASSLVTAGTDTQYF